Detailed here is one T cell receptor (beta chain). The antigen it binds to is not known. Base qualities are missing; no much larger clone stands one base away. The data belong to a study of tumor-infiltrating lymphocytes in primary liver carcinoma (dated by TCRdb to about 2017). For the wider study: Between late 2015 and early 2016, roughly five patients in China with histopathologically diagnosed primary liver carcinoma had surgical resection. Of the five patients, three men and two women aged 30 to 69 years, four had hepatocellular carcinoma and one had combined HCC and intrahepatic cholangiocarcinoma. The five patients had tumors of stage T1-T3 N0M0, with maximum diameters ranging from roughly 4.2 to 10 cm. Each sample produced roughly 3.65 to 8 million productive TCRbeta reads, and read depth showed no significant difference between tissue types. For each liver tumor, the study sampled five regions along with adjacent normal tissue and blood, and applied TCRbeta repertoire sequencing, expression microarrays and whole-exome sequencing. TCRbeta repertoire sequencing covered roughly 35 specimens from 5 patients: 25 tumor regions, 5 adjacent noncancerous liver tissues and 5 peripheral blood samples. Repertoires from technical replicates were highly reproducible, with mean shared-clone rates approximately 0.88 and correlation coefficients above 0.95.

The germline V gene sets CDR1 to LGHNA and CDR2 to YSLEER. V lost 9 bases and J lost 6 bases; the stretch between them is 18 bases long. The CDR3 has 14 amino acids, counting the end cysteine and phenylalanine. Here the CDR3 DNA is all that survives: 42 bases in frame from base 1. Using a constant-region primer and ProtoScript II reverse transcriptase, TCRbeta-specific cDNA was reverse-transcribed from around 520 ng total RNA. The TCRbeta libraries were prepared through three rounds of nested multiplex PCR following a slightly modified ARM-PCR procedure. The first two PCR rounds used multiplex TRBV1-TRBV30 forward primers with a Cbeta reverse primer, each for approximately 10 cycles. Sample barcodes and Illumina adapters were added in a final 25-cycle PCR using Deep VentR polymerase. Amplicons of 200-500 bp were gel-purified with a QIAquick gel extraction kit before sequencing. The TCRbeta amplicons were sequenced with 250-bp paired-end reads on an Illumina HiSeq 2500. Per the original workflow: Trimmomatic v0.33 was used to quality-trim the reads, and FLASH v1.2.11 was used to merge paired reads so that full CDR3 sequences could be recovered. V, D and J germline segments were assigned to the rearranged TCRbeta sequences by MiGEC v1.2.1b. Clonotype statistics and Shannon-Wiener diversity indices were calculated with VDJtools v1.0.0. To reduce sampling bias, subsequent analyses other than the diversity analysis used only the 250 most abundant clonotypes in each sample. TCRdb trimmed the raw reads at Q25, called clones with MiXCR and kept productive beta chains. Each CDR3 protein appears once, grouped with its most common genes and DNA. TCRdb's processing, not the authors', yielded these V and J calls. This sample gives around 330,000 distinct CDR3 sequences in total; roughly 60% of them show up just once. The ten largest make up more than 15% of the sample.

General study outcomes and caveats: The study included only a few patients, and the authors note findings should be validated in a larger study. Because the samples were bulk and unsorted, CD4+ and CD8+ T cell repertoires could not be compared. Pairs of tumor regions showed greater repertoire overlap (mean 36%) than tumor-adjacent pairs (roughly 17%) or tumor-blood pairs (around 15%), which is consistent with antigen-driven expansion. Because only the TCR beta chain was sequenced and unpaired alpha chains were not captured, true repertoire diversity is likely underestimated. Compared with blood, tumors had a significantly larger share of the repertoire taken up by the top 250 clones (p = 0.039).

Blood RNA was extracted from unsorted whole blood with TRIzol reagent; germline DNA came from the DNeasy Blood & Tissue kit. At the time of sampling, the patients were treatment-naive and had chronic HBV infection. Before surgery, 4 to 5 milliliters of peripheral blood were collected into K2EDTA tubes. The sequence links TRBV4-3 to TRBJ2-1, with a tentative D gene TRBD1 over 5 matching bases. This receptor was obtained from a woman aged 25 to 45 with primary liver carcinoma and hepatitis B virus infection. Sequencing was performed on peripheral blood. The CDR3 amino acid sequence is: CASNPDGQGNEQFF. The nucleotide sequence reads as follows: TGCGCCAGTAACCCGGACGGACAAGGCAATGAGCAGTTCTTC.